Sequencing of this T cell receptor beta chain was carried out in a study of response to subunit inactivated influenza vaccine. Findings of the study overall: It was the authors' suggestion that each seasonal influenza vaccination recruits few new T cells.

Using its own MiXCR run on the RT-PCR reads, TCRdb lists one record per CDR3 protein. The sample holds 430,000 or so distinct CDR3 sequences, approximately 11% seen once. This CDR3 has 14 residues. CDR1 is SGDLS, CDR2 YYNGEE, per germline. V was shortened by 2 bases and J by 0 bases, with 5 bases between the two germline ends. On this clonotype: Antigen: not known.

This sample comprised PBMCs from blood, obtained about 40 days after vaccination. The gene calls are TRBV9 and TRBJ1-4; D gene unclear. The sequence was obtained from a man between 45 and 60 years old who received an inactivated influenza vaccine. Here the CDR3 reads CASSVSTTNEKLFF. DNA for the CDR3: TGTGCCAGCAGCGTTTCCACAACTAATGAAAAACTGTTTTTT. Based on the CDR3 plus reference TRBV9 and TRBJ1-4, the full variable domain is DSGVTQTPKHLITATGQRVTLRCSPRSGDLSVYWYQQSLDQGLQFLIQYYNGEERAKGNILERFSAQQFPDLHSELNLSSLELGDSALYFCASSVSTTNEKLFFGSGTQLSVL.